One T cell receptor beta chain is described in this entry. Its matching antigen is unknown. This entry is derived from a study of cytomegalovirus exposure and HLA in healthy donors. Only in-frame clones appear in the TCRdb table, and some are missing; sequencing was by immunoSEQ multiplex PCR. The sample yields under 150,000 clones, approximately 84% seen once. The trim removed 4 bases at V and 6 bases at J, leaving 8 bases unmatched. Per the germline V gene, CDR1 is SGDLS and CDR2 is YYNGEE. The CDR3 is 14 amino acids. Broader study findings: Reports showed the classifier diagnosing cytomegalovirus status with high specificity and sensitivity. Overall, around 160 TCR beta chains were annotated as cytomegalovirus-associated. Subsequent analysis found a tendency for first-cohort TCR clusters to co-occur within the 120 or so validation repertoires. In vitro checks showed that three CMV-associated chains really do target CMV antigens.

Sequenced input: PBMCs. The V and J genes are TRBV9 and TRBJ1-2; 8 nucleotides agree with TRBD1. This receptor was taken from a woman in her twenties or thirties in good health and CMV-seronegative. For the CDR3, the DNA is TGTGCCAGCAGCTCACAGGGGGGACGGGATGGCTACACCTTC. It is translated as CASSSQGGRDGYTF. The full variable domain, its missing parts supplied by reference TRBV9 and TRBJ1-2, is DSGVTQTPKHLITATGQRVTLRCSPRSGDLSVYWYQQSLDQGLQFLIQYYNGEERAKGNILERFSAQQFPDLHSELNLSSLELGDSALYFCASSSQGGRDGYTFGSGTRLTVV.